The present T cell receptor (beta chain) was sequenced within a study of cytomegalovirus exposure and HLA in healthy donors. PCR primers comprised 60 Vbeta and 13 Jbeta primers. Measured with immunoSEQ multiplex PCR; TCRdb has only the in-frame clones, and not every one. This table holds around 150,000 clones, 70% to 90% found once. This TCR derives from a man between 18 and 29 years old in good health and CMV-seropositive. The sequenced sample was PBMCs.

CDR3 in amino acids: CASSLVRDSDSPLHF. The CDR3 region has the DNA TGTGCCAGCAGTTTAGTCCGGGACAGCGATTCACCCCTCCACTTT. The rearrangement uses TRBV27 and TRBJ1-6; 7 bases fit TRBD1. CDR1 and CDR2 from the germline V gene are MNHEY and SMNVEV (reference sequence). The junction had 6 bases not matched to a gene; V was cut back by 2 bases and J by 8 bases. The CDR3 has 15 amino acids.